Each of the 30 T cell receptor beta chains below was sequenced from the same sample in a study of CD8 T cells in Susac syndrome. RNA in amounts of roughly 0.5 to 1 ug was reverse transcribed with random hexamers. Each CDR3 protein gets one entry after TCRdb re-called the immunoSEQ multiplex PCR reads with MiXCR. The sample yields about 430,000 distinct CDR3 sequences, more than 80% seen once. Sequenced material: CD8+ T cells from PBMCs. The receptors derive from a human donor with multiple sclerosis.

The chain employs TRBV4-1 and TRBJ1-4; D is ambiguous. There are 13 residues in the CDR3. The V gene lost 3 bases and the J gene lost 7 bases, with 9 bases spanning the gap. The germline CDR1 and CDR2 sequences are MGHRA and YSYEKL. This CDR3 reads CASSHTGFEKLFF. CDR3 nucleotides: TGCGCCAGCAGCCATACGGGGTTTGAAAAACTGTTTTTT.

This clonotype occurred once. The chain joins TRBV6-1 to TRBJ1-1; D gene ambiguous. The V end was cut by 2 bases, the J end by 10 bases, with 11 bases between. This CDR3 region has 12 residues. Germline assignment: CDR1 MNHNS and CDR2 SASEGT. CDR3 sequence reads: CASSETWSGAFF. CDR3 DNA sequence: TGTGCCAGCAGTGAAACGTGGAGCGGAGCTTTCTTT.

The genes are TRBV28 and TRBJ1-1, with D uncertain. This CDR3 has 11 amino acids. V lost 8 bases to trimming and J lost 5 bases, with 9 bases between them. Germline CDR1 MDHEN, CDR2 SYDVKM. CDR3 protein: CASLGWTEAFF. The CDR3 DNA sequence: TGTGCCAGCCTCGGATGGACTGAAGCTTTCTTT.

The J gene is TRBJ2-3, the V gene TRBV12-3 or TRBV12-4; no definite D call. The CDR3 runs to 16 residues. Trimming stripped 6 bases from V and 4 bases from J, with 20 bases between. The CDR3 nucleotides read TGTGCCAGCAGCCCGGTTGAACCCGGACCGTCAGATACGCAGTATTTT. It specifies CASSPVEPGPSDTQYF.

V is TRBV13 and J is TRBJ1-4, with TRBD1 as a possible D gene (6 bases). The CDR3 contains 16 residues. V was cut by 1 base and J by 4 bases, with 13 bases left in between. Germline values: CDR1 PRHDT, CDR2 FYEKMQ (reference sequence). The CDR3 sequence is CASSLARTDFNEKLFF. CDR3 nucleotide sequence: TGTGCCAGCAGCTTAGCCCGGACAGACTTTAATGAAAAACTGTTTTTT.

This rearrangement joins TRBV2 to TRBJ2-5; D possibly corresponds to TRBD2 (5 bases). V was shortened by 7 bases and J by 0 bases, with 18 bases between the two germline ends. CDR1 SNHLY and CDR2 FYNNEI come from the germline V gene. The CDR3 sequence is 16 residues long. CDR3 in amino acids: CASTYFGETYQETQYF. The CDR3 DNA is TGTGCCAGCACTTATTTTGGGGAGACATACCAAGAGACCCAGTACTTC.

This chain connects TRBV30 to TRBJ2-1; D gene unclear. CDR1 GTSNPN and CDR2 SVGIG come from the germline V gene (reference sequence). Trimming left V 4 bases short and J 3 bases short, with 13 bases between. This CDR3 is 14 amino acids long. DNA of the CDR3: TGTGCCTGGAAGGCCCAAAGGAACTACAATGAGCAGTTCTTC. Its protein product is CAWKAQRNYNEQFF.

The genes are TRBV27 and TRBJ2-3; D is undetermined. V was trimmed by 0 bases and J by 0 bases, leaving 10 bases between them. Germline-derived CDR1 and CDR2 are MNHEY and SMNVEV (reference sequence). This CDR3 comprises 16 residues. CDR3 bases: TGTGCCAGCAGTTTATCAGGCGGACCTAGCACAGATACGCAGTATTTT. Translating gives CASSLSGGPSTDTQYF.

This chain connects TRBV5-1 to TRBJ2-3, with D tentatively TRBD2 (6 bases). Trimming shortened V by 0 bases and J by 5 bases, and 10 bases separated the two germline ends. The germline V gene encodes CDR1 SGHRS and CDR2 YFSETQ. CDR3 length: 14 amino acids. The CDR3 nucleotides read TGCGCCAGCAGCTTGGATAGGGGAGGAGATACGCAGTATTTT. Translation gives CASSLDRGGDTQYF.

This chain uses TRBV7-8 with TRBJ2-2; D could derive from TRBD1 or TRBD2 (6 bases each). Germline V CDR1 and CDR2: SGHVS, FQNEAQ. V was pared by 5 bases and J by 7 bases, with 17 bases between. CDR3 length: 15 residues. This CDR3 reads CASSPPWGADGELFF. CDR3 DNA sequence: TGTGCCAGCAGCCCACCTTGGGGGGCCGACGGGGAGCTGTTTTTT. The whole variable domain, remainder taken from reference TRBV7-8 and TRBJ2-2, is GAGVSQSPRYKVAKRGQDVALRCDPISGHVSLFWYQQALGQGPEFLTYFQNEAQLDKSGLPSDRFFAERPEGSVSTLKIQRTQQEDSAVYLCASSPPWGADGELFFGEGSRLTVL.

This chain uses TRBV6-5 with TRBJ1-1, with 9 nucleotides matching TRBD1. Germline trimming cut 5 bases from V and 5 bases from J; bases unmatched to any gene: 9. The germline CDR1 and CDR2 sequences are MNHEY and SVGAGI. The CDR3 is 15 residues long. This chain's CDR3 is CASSAAGTGWTEAFF. As DNA, the CDR3 is TGTGCCAGCAGTGCGGCCGGGACAGGGTGGACTGAAGCTTTCTTT.

V and J are TRBV28 and TRBJ2-2; no clear D gene. The germline V gene encodes CDR1 MDHEN and CDR2 SYDVKM. V was shortened by 3 bases and J by 5 bases, with 4 bases between the two germline ends. The CDR3 is 12 residues long. The CDR3 loop reads CASSFATGELFF. In DNA, the CDR3 is TGTGCCAGCAGTTTTGCGACCGGGGAGCTGTTTTTT.

This clonotype occurred once. V gene TRBV11-2 combines with J gene TRBJ1-2; 8 nucleotides line up with TRBD1. Losses at the gene ends were 5 bases for V and 4 bases for J; bases not matched to a gene: 9. This CDR3 is built from 15 residues. Germline values: CDR1 SGHAT, CDR2 FQNNGV. The CDR3 spells CASSQDPGGGYGYTF. CDR3 nucleotides: TGTGCCAGCAGCCAAGACCCAGGGGGCGGCTATGGCTACACCTTC.

This chain connects TRBV28 to TRBJ2-7; 8 nucleotides agree with TRBD2. Germline V gives CDR1 MDHEN, CDR2 SYDVKM. The CDR3 totals 16 residues. J was trimmed by 2 bases and V by 2 bases; bases with no gene match: 8. CDR3 DNA sequence: TGTGCCAGCAGTTTAAAACTCAGCGGGGGAACCTACGAGCAGTACTTC. This sequence encodes CASSLKLSGGTYEQYF. Using reference TRBV28 and TRBJ2-7 for the parts outside the CDR3, the full variable domain is DVKVTQSSRYLVKRTGEKVFLECVQDMDHENMFWYRQDPGLGLRLIYFSYDVKMKEKGDIPEGYSVSREKKERFSLILESASTNQTSMYLCASSLKLSGGTYEQYFGPGTRLTVT.

The rearrangement links TRBV7-3 to TRBJ2-7, with D possibly called TRBD1 or TRBD2 (5 bases each). Looked up from germline, CDR1 is SGHTA and CDR2 is FQGTGA. Trimming removed 3 bases from V and 5 bases from J, with 11 bases in between. CDR3 length equals 13 residues. The CDR3 region has the DNA TGTGCCAGCAGCTTCCCGGGGCACGACGAGCAGTACTTC. This sequence encodes CASSFPGHDEQYF.

The rearrangement joins TRBV27 to TRBJ1-2; 9 bases fit TRBD1. Germline lookup yields CDR1 MNHEY and CDR2 SMNVEV (reference sequence). The V gene end was trimmed by 6 bases and the J gene end by 3 bases; junction bases not matched to a gene: 8. The CDR3 has 15 residues. As DNA, the CDR3 is TGTGCCAGCAGCATCACAGGGGGCGCGGACTATGGCTACACCTTC. Translating it yields CASSITGGADYGYTF.

This clonotype appeared once. In nucleotides, the CDR3 is TGTGCCTGGAGCCTAAAGGGGGGCACAGATACGCAGTATTTT. It yields the protein CAWSLKGGTDTQYF. The rearrangement uses TRBV30 and TRBJ2-3; D is perhaps TRBD1 (6 bases). Germline V gives CDR1 GTSNPN, CDR2 SVGIG (reference sequence). The CDR3 runs 14 residues. Deletions cut 3 bases from V and 1 base from J, with 11 bases between.

V is TRBV4-1 and J is TRBJ2-7, with D tentatively TRBD1 (5 bases). V lost 4 bases to trimming and J lost 6 bases, with 19 bases between them. Germline V gene lookup returns CDR1 MGHRA and CDR2 YSYEKL. CDR3 length equals 15 residues. The CDR3 bases are TGCGCCAGCAGCCGCGATTATAGACAGATCTCCGAGCAGTACTTC. Encoded protein: CASSRDYRQISEQYF.

The chain employs TRBV18 and TRBJ1-2; TRBD1 agrees at 7 bases. CDR3 length equals 17 residues. V trimming: 0 bases; J trimming: 0 bases; junction bases outside the gene matches: 7. CDR1 is KGHSH and CDR2 is LQKENI in the germline V gene. The CDR3 nucleotides read TGTGCCAGCTCACCACCGCCAGACAGGGAATCTAACTATGGCTACACCTTC. It is translated as CASSPPPDRESNYGYTF.

The rearrangement links TRBV11-2 to TRBJ1-1; 12 bases are shared with TRBD1. Unmatched junction bases numbered 8, after V lost 5 bases and J lost 4 bases. This CDR3 has 16 amino acids. Germline V gene lookup returns CDR1 SGHAT and CDR2 FQNNGV. CDR3 in amino acids: CASSPWDRGRVTEAFF. The DNA of the CDR3 is TGTGCCAGCAGCCCGTGGGACAGGGGGCGGGTCACTGAAGCTTTCTTT.

The rearrangement links TRBV11-3 to TRBJ1-1, with unresolved D. Trimming took off 6 bases at V and 0 bases at J, with 8 bases between the two ends. The length of the CDR3 is 13 residues. CDR1 SGHNT and CDR2 YENEEA come from the germline V gene. CDR3 in amino acids: CASRRAVNTEAFF. In nucleotides, the CDR3 is TGTGCCAGCAGGAGGGCCGTGAACACTGAAGCTTTCTTT. The full variable domain, its missing parts supplied by reference TRBV11-3 and TRBJ1-1, is EAGVVQSPRYKIIEKKQPVAFWCNPISGHNTLYWYLQNLGQGPELLIRYENEEAVDDSQLPKDRFSAERLKGVDSTLKIQPAELGDSAVYLCASRRAVNTEAFFGQGTRLTVV.

V and J are TRBV9 and TRBJ1-5; D call uncertain. The V end lost 0 bases, the J end lost 4 bases, and 8 bases lay between the germline ends. This CDR3 is 14 amino acids long. Germline CDR1 reads SGDLS; CDR2 reads YYNGEE. The CDR3 region is CASSVGAENQPQHF. The DNA for the CDR3 is TGTGCCAGCAGCGTAGGGGCGGAAAATCAGCCCCAGCATTTT.

The V call is TRBV20-1, the J call TRBJ2-4; TRBD2 aligns across 7 bases. CDR3 size: 15 residues. Unmatched junction bases numbered 9, after V lost 7 bases and J lost 0 bases. Per the germline V gene, CDR1 is DFQATT and CDR2 is SNEGSKA (reference sequence). The CDR3 loop is CSVAGAPLAKNIQYF. CDR3 DNA: TGCAGTGTCGCGGGAGCACCACTAGCCAAAAACATTCAGTACTTC.

The chain combines TRBV5-6 with TRBJ1-5; possible D gene TRBD1, 5 bases. The CDR3 extends over 14 amino acids. Trimming left V 5 bases short and J 4 bases short, with 13 bases between. From germline, CDR1 is SGHDT and CDR2 YYEEEE. CDR3 nucleotide sequence: TGTGCCAGCAGTCTCGAGGGGTTTAATCAGCCCCAGCATTTT. Residues: CASSLEGFNQPQHF.

The chain is built from TRBV27 and TRBJ2-7, with a tentative D call TRBD2 (6 bases). V was trimmed by 3 bases and J by 3 bases, leaving 15 bases between them. The CDR3 contains 15 residues. In germline, CDR1 is MNHEY, CDR2 SMNVEV (reference sequence). CDR3 residues: CASSFTGTLGYEQYF. The CDR3 nucleotides are TGTGCCAGCAGTTTCACCGGGACTCTCGGCTACGAGCAGTACTTC.

The V and J genes are TRBV19 and TRBJ2-7; no definite D call. The CDR3 totals 13 residues. V lost 5 bases and J lost 6, with 14 bases in between. Germline CDR1 LNHDA, CDR2 SQIVND (reference sequence). The CDR3 region has the DNA TGTGCCAGTAGTTACCCCGAAAACTCCGAGCAGTACTTC. Translated, it gives CASSYPENSEQYF. The full variable domain, completed using reference TRBV19 and TRBJ2-7, is DGGITQSPKYLFRKEGQNVTLSCEQNLNHDAMYWYRQDPGQGLRLIYYSQIVNDFQKGDIAEGYSVSREKKESFPLTVTSAQKNPTAFYLCASSYPENSEQYFGPGTRLTVT.

The rearrangement joins TRBV6-1 to TRBJ1-5; D is uncertain. The CDR3 consists of 14 residues. With 3 bases removed from V and 0 bases from J, the gap between germline ends came to 6 bases. The germline V gene has CDR1 MNHNS and CDR2 SASEGT. CDR3 loop: CASSDGNSNQPQHF. CDR3 nucleotide sequence: TGTGCCAGCAGTGACGGCAATAGCAATCAGCCCCAGCATTTT.

The rearrangement joins TRBV2 to TRBJ1-1; perhaps TRBD1 as D (5 bases). V was cut by 6 bases and J by 0 bases, with 14 bases left in between. This CDR3 comprises 15 residues. In germline, CDR1 is SNHLY, CDR2 FYNNEI. In DNA, the CDR3 is TGTGCCAGCAGAGACCCCCAGGGCCTGAACACTGAAGCTTTCTTT. Protein product: CASRDPQGLNTEAFF. The whole variable domain, filled in from reference TRBV2 and TRBJ1-1, reads EPEVTQTPSHQVTQMGQEVILRCVPISNHLYFYWYRQILGQKVEFLVSFYNNEISEKSEIFDDQFSVERPDGSNFTLKIRSTKLEDSAMYFCASRDPQGLNTEAFFGQGTRLTVV.

The chain uses TRBV29-1 and TRBJ1-2; 7 bases are a match to TRBD1. The CDR3 sequence is 13 residues long. Per germline, CDR1 SQVTM and CDR2 ANQGSEA. The ends lost 7 bases at V and 3 bases at J; junction bases unmatched: 8. In DNA form, the CDR3 reads TGCAGCGCCCAGACAGGGATCGACTATGGCTACACCTTC. Its translation: CSAQTGIDYGYTF.

This chain uses TRBV10-3 with TRBJ2-7; unclear D gene. The CDR3 has 14 amino acids. Deletions cut 2 bases from V and 1 base from J, with 9 bases between. Germline V gives CDR1 ENHRY, CDR2 SYGVKD. DNA for the CDR3: TGTGCCATCAGTGAGCCCCTGGGATCCTACGAGCAGTACTTC. This sequence encodes CAISEPLGSYEQYF.